Many counts were recorded for the clone carrying this T cell receptor beta chain. The entry originates in a study of Graves' ophthalmopathy and Graves' hyperthyroidism. Study context: Peripheral blood was gathered at first diagnosis, ahead of any treatment whatsoever.

Amplifying from RNA transcripts, the study obtained TCR beta CDR3 regions. HTBI-primed first-round RT-PCR preceded second-round multiplex PCR. A single record per CDR3 protein comes from TCRdb applying MiXCR to the multiplex PCR reads. This table has roughly 400,000 distinct CDR3 sequences, about 18% appearing once. This CDR3 region has 11 residues. After removal of 7 bases from V and 3 bases from J, the junction contained 3 bases not matched to a gene. Germline V gene data show CDR1 as DFQATT and CDR2 as SNEGSKA (reference sequence). Diagnosis was based on clinical symptoms, serum thyroxine, TRAb, thyroid ultrasound and orbital computed tomography. The PBMC fraction was derived from around 10 ml of fresh peripheral blood.

This clonotype was sampled from an adult woman with stable Graves' hyperthyroidism. V is TRBV20-1 and J is TRBJ2-7; 7 bases fit TRBD2. The source material was peripheral blood. The CDR3 loop reads CSGGSIYEQYF. CDR3 in DNA: TGCAGTGGCGGGAGTATCTACGAGCAGTACTTC.